Included here is one T cell receptor (beta chain) sequence, with context. The sample belongs to a study of T cell responses to AZD1222 COVID-19 vaccine. The repertoire was sequenced with immunoSEQ multiplex PCR; TCRdb's copy has only in-frame clones and lacks some. The table has over 150,000 clones, about nine tenths seen once. Germline CDR1 SGHKS, CDR2 YYEKEE (reference sequence). V was clipped by 5 bases and J by 6 bases; unmatched bases: 11. The CDR3 is 15 residues long. The chain combines TRBV5-5 with TRBJ1-1; 9 positions match TRBD1. Specimen: peripheral blood, collected on day 0 of AZD1222 vaccination. The origin of this receptor is an adult in good health. The CDR3 bases are TGTGCCAGCAGTGGCAAACAGGGGGCTCTGGCTGAAGCTTTCTTT. This translates into CASSGKQGALAEAFF. Combining the CDR3 with reference TRBV5-5 and TRBJ1-1 gives the whole variable domain DAGVTQSPTHLIKTRGQQVTLRCSPISGHKSVSWYQQVLGQGPQFIFQYYEKEERGRGNFPDRFSARQFPNYSSELNVNALLLGDSALYLCASSGKQGALAEAFFGQGTRLTVV.